The rows below give T cell receptor beta chains drawn from one sample of a study of cytomegalovirus exposure and HLA in healthy donors. Some clones are missing from TCRdb's copy, which holds only in-frame ones; the method was immunoSEQ multiplex PCR. The table includes some 85,000 clones, 76% detected once. Sequencing was carried out using PBMCs. Source of these receptors: a male donor in good health and CMV-seronegative. CDR3s include the opening cysteine and the closing phenylalanine or tryptophan. The order of the fields is V gene, D gene, clone size, J gene, CDR3 DNA, CDR3 protein. The D gene is left open where the match is weak. The size entry is marked missing in some rows and otherwise reads once, few, many or a size class.

>TRBV7-2|NA|few|TRBJ2-4
TGTGCCAGCAGCTTACAGGGGAGTGGCATTCAGTACTTC
CASSLQGSGIQYF
>TRBV28|NA|NA|TRBJ2-3
TGTGCCAGCAGTTTAGCGGCGGTGCGCCTCAGTCCAGATACGCAGTATTTT
CASSLAAVRLSPDTQYF
>TRBV4-3|NA|NA|TRBJ1-2
TGCGCCAGCAGCCAAGGGACAGTAGCGAACTATGGCTACACCTTC
CASSQGTVANYGYTF
>TRBV5-5|NA|NA|TRBJ2-7
TGTGCCAGCAGCTTGAACCGGGGCTACGAGCAGTACTTC
CASSLNRGYEQYF
>TRBV5-1|NA|NA|TRBJ2-5
TGCGCCAGCAGCTCAGGGCGTGGGGAGACCCAGTACTTC
CASSSGRGETQYF
>TRBV28|NA|few|TRBJ2-1
TGTGCCAGCAGGATGACTAGCTCCTACAATGAGCAGTTCTTC
CASRMTSSYNEQFF
>TRBV11-3|NA|NA|TRBJ2-1
TGTGCCAGCAGCTTAGCCGGGAATGAGCAGTTCTTC
CASSLAGNEQFF
>TRBV11-3|NA|NA|TRBJ2-1
TGTGCCAGCAGCTTAGATCGGGGAAGTCACAATGAGCAGTTCTTC
CASSLDRGSHNEQFF
>TRBV6-6|TRBD1|NA|TRBJ2-7
TGTGCCAGCAGTTCCGGGACAGGGTACTACGAGCAGTACTTC
CASSSGTGYYEQYF
>TRBV2|TRBD2|few|TRBJ2-3
TGTGCCAGAGGGACTAGCGGGACCTCCGGAGATACGCAGTATTTT
CARGTSGTSGDTQYF
>TRBV5-6|TRBD1|NA|TRBJ2-7
TGTGCCAGCAGCCAATTCTCGACAGGGGCCCGGTACGAGCAGTACTTC
CASSQFSTGARYEQYF
>TRBV27|TRBD1|NA|TRBJ2-7
TGTGCCAGCAGTTTACAGGGGGCGGGGGAGCAGTACTTC
CASSLQGAGEQYF
>TRBV9|NA|NA|TRBJ2-4
TGTGCCAGCAGCGTAGCTTGGAGGGCCCCCAAAAACATTCAGTACTTC
CASSVAWRAPKNIQYF
>TRBV27|TRBD1|few|TRBJ1-2
TGTGCCAGCAGTTCCTCCGGGACAGGGGCGGCTGGCTACACCTTC
CASSSSGTGAAGYTF
>TRBV27|NA|NA|TRBJ1-5
TGTGCCAGCAGGAGCGGGACCAGCAGCAATCAGCCCCAGCATTTT
CASRSGTSSNQPQHF
>TRBV19|TRBD1|NA|TRBJ1-5
TGTGCCAGTAGTGTGGGACAGCATAGCAATCAGCCCCAGCATTTT
CASSVGQHSNQPQHF
>TRBV18|NA|once|TRBJ2-5
TGTGCCAGCTCACCTAGGGGAACCGGAGAGACCCAGTACTTC
CASSPRGTGETQYF
>TRBV6-5|TRBD2|once|TRBJ2-3
TGTGCCAGCAGTTCACGGACTAGCGGGATCTCAGATACGCAGTATTTT
CASSSRTSGISDTQYF
>TRBV7-7|NA|NA|TRBJ1-1
TGTGCCAGCAGCTTAGGGGAGGGTGCTGAAGCTTTCTTT
CASSLGEGAEAFF
>TRBV6-6|NA|once|TRBJ2-2
TGTGCCAGCAGTTCCGCAGTCACCGGGGAGCTGTTTTTT
CASSSAVTGELFF
>TRBV15|TRBD1|NA|TRBJ1-2
TGTGCCACCAGCAGAGGACAGGGATTCGGTGGCTACACCTTC
CATSRGQGFGGYTF
>TRBV5-4|TRBD1|NA|TRBJ2-4
TGTGCCAGCAGCTTCCCTGGACAGGGTCAGTACTTC
CASSFPGQGQYF
>TRBV28|NA|NA|TRBJ1-1
TGTGCCAGCAGTACCCCGTCATCAGGGAACACTGAAGCTTTCTTT
CASSTPSSGNTEAFF
>TRBV28|NA|NA|TRBJ1-1
TGTGCCAGCAGTCCCTCATGGGGAGGGGTCCACACTGAAGCTTTCTTT
CASSPSWGGVHTEAFF
>TRBV4-2|TRBD2|NA|TRBJ2-2
TGTGCCAGCAGCCAAGAGGGACTAGCCAGGACCGGGGAGCTGTTTTTT
CASSQEGLARTGELFF
>TRBV28|TRBD1|NA|TRBJ1-2
TGTGCCAGCAGTTTCCGGGACAGGGGTTATGGGGGCTACACCTTC
CASSFRDRGYGGYTF
>TRBV10-2|NA|NA|TRBJ1-2
TGCGCCAGCTTTGGAGGGAGGAACTATGGCTACACCTTC
CASFGGRNYGYTF
>TRBV2|NA|once|TRBJ1-3
TGTGCCAGCAGTGAGTCATTTGTGACAGATGGAAACACCATATATTTT
CASSESFVTDGNTIYF
>TRBV4-3|NA|few|TRBJ1-1
TGCGCCAGCAGCCAAGATCCCCGGGAGGTCACTGAAGCTTTCTTT
CASSQDPREVTEAFF
>TRBV5-4|TRBD2|NA|TRBJ2-3
TGTGCCAGCAGCTCCCCCGCCAGCGGGAGGGGAACAGATACGCAGTATTTT
CASSSPASGRGTDTQYF
>TRBV30|NA|once|TRBJ1-3
TGTGCCTGGAATCCCTTGTCTGGAAACACCATATATTTT
CAWNPLSGNTIYF
>TRBV7-9|TRBD1|NA|TRBJ2-7
TGTGCCAGCAGCTTACCCGACAGGGGAGAGCAGTACTTC
CASSLPDRGEQYF
>TRBV5-1|NA|NA|TRBJ2-1
TGCGCCAGCAGCACGGACAGTAGCTACAATGAGCAGTTCTTC
CASSTDSSYNEQFF
>TRBV28|TRBD1|NA|TRBJ2-2
TGTGCCAGCAGTCCCCGAGGGACAGGGAACACCGGGGAGCTGTTTTTT
CASSPRGTGNTGELFF
>TRBV7-2|NA|NA|TRBJ2-4
TGTGCCAGCAGCTCTGGGGCAACGCTAGCCAAAAACATTCAGTACTTC
CASSSGATLAKNIQYF
>TRBV7-2|NA|NA|TRBJ2-7
TGTGCCAGCAGCCCCGAAAGGGGTTCCTACGAGCAGTACTTC
CASSPERGSYEQYF